The following is a T cell receptor beta chain sequence with its context. These data come from a study of blood T cell repertoires in COVID-19. This CDR3 spans 14 amino acids. From germline, CDR1 is SGHRS and CDR2 YFSETQ. The V gene lost 0 bases and the J gene lost 4 bases, with 5 bases spanning the gap. Profiled with immunoSEQ multiplex PCR; TCRdb holds only in-frame clones, not every one. The sample contains fewer than 200,000 clones, approximately 86% of which appear only once. The chain couples TRBV5-1 to TRBJ2-6; D gene uncertain. The sequence was collected from a man in his forties with active or convalescent COVID-19. Sequenced input: peripheral blood. The CDR3 region has the DNA TGCGCCAGCAGCTTGGGGCCCGGGGCCAACGTCCTGACTTTC. The encoded protein is CASSLGPGANVLTF.